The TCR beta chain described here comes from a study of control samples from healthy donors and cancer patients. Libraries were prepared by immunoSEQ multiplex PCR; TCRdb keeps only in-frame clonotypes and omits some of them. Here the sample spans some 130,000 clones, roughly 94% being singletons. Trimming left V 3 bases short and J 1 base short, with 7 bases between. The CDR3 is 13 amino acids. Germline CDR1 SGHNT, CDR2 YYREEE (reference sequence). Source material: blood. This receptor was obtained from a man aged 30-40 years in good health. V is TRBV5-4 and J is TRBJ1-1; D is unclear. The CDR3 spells CASSYDTNTEAFF. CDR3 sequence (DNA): TGTGCCAGCAGCTACGACACGAACACTGAAGCTTTCTTT.